This T cell receptor (beta chain) emerged from a study of blood T cell repertoires in COVID-19. Libraries were prepared by immunoSEQ multiplex PCR; TCRdb keeps only in-frame clonotypes and omits some of them. Here the sample spans around 320,000 clones, under 90% being singletons. The germline V and J ends were trimmed by 7 bases and 11 bases, with 22 bases remaining between them. Per germline, CDR1 KGHDR and CDR2 SFDVKD. The CDR3 contains 14 residues. The study drew participants aged about 18 to 90 years from about two dozen US areas. Participants' reported clinical history set cohort assignment. A COVID-19 case was met by exposed participants within 2 weeks before study entry.

V and J are TRBV24-1 and TRBJ1-1; perhaps TRBD1 as D (5 bases). This clonotype was sampled from a woman in her 50s who had been exposed to COVID-19. The sample was PBMCs or T cells enriched from blood (not recorded which). CDR3 sequence: CATSRGKGSSQAFF. CDR3 bases: TGTGCCACCAGCCGGGGGAAGGGTTCGTCCCAGGCTTTCTTT.